The rows below give T cell receptor beta chains drawn from one sample of a study of T cell repertoires in cytomegalovirus infection. TCRdb called the reads again in MiXCR, with one record for every CDR3 protein. The data show 680,000 or so distinct CDR3 sequences, less than 40% seen once. Material for sequencing was PBMCs. The source is a human donor in good health (CMV status not recorded). Some clones in this sample may be carry-over from other donors' samples. CDR3s include the opening cysteine and the closing phenylalanine or tryptophan. Each record gives: CDR3 protein, CDR3 DNA, CDR3 length, D gene, V gene, J gene, clone size. The D gene is left open where the match is weak. Only some rows state a clone size, as once, few, many or a class for expanded clones.

CDR3: CASSRGVRNTEAFF
DNA: TGTGCCAGCAGCCGAGGCGTGCGGAACACTGAAGCTTTCTTT
length: 14
D: NA
V: TRBV27
J: TRBJ1-1
size: NA

CDR3: CSAQGEGSRMGSDYGYTF
DNA: TGCAGTGCTCAGGGAGAGGGAAGCAGAATGGGCTCGGACTATGGCTACACCTTC
length: 18
D: NA
V: TRBV20-1
J: TRBJ1-2
size: NA

CDR3: CASSIRSGGLNEKLFF
DNA: TGTGCCAGCAGCATTCGATCAGGGGGACTTAATGAAAAACTGTTTTTT
length: 16
D: TRBD1
V: TRBV7-6
J: TRBJ1-4
size: NA

CDR3: CASSVTGTSYNSPLQF
DNA: TGTGCCAGCAGCGTAACCGGGACTAGTTATAATTCACCCCTCCAATTT
length: 16
D: NA
V: TRBV7-8
J: TRBJ1-6
size: NA

CDR3: CASSEGPFGTSTDTQYF
DNA: TGTGCCAGCAGCGAAGGACCTTTCGGTACTAGCACAGATACGCAGTATTTT
length: 17
D: NA
V: TRBV7-6
J: TRBJ2-3
size: few

CDR3: CASSQRGANGELFF
DNA: TGTGCCAGCAGCCAGCGGGGGGCGAACGGGGAGCTGTTTTTT
length: 14
D: TRBD2
V: TRBV3-1
J: TRBJ2-2
size: NA

CDR3: CASSSGTSGRRDNEQFF
DNA: TGTGCCAGCAGCTCAGGGACTAGCGGGCGACGAGACAATGAGCAGTTCTTC
length: 17
D: TRBD2
V: TRBV7-3
J: TRBJ2-1
size: few

CDR3: CASSIGTASSYNEQFF
DNA: TGTGCCAGTAGTATTGGGACTGCATCCTCCTACAATGAGCAGTTCTTC
length: 16
D: NA
V: TRBV19
J: TRBJ2-1
size: few

CDR3: CASSLPGQQNYGYTF
DNA: TGTGCCAGCAGTTTACCGGGACAGCAAAACTATGGCTACACCTTC
length: 15
D: TRBD1
V: TRBV28
J: TRBJ1-2
size: NA

CDR3: CASSYPKTGLNTEAFF
DNA: TGTGCCAGCAGTTACCCGAAGACAGGGTTGAACACTGAAGCTTTCTTT
length: 16
D: TRBD1
V: TRBV6-2/TRBV6-3
J: TRBJ1-1
size: NA

CDR3: CASSFIQGSSYEQYF
DNA: TGTGCCAGCAGTTTCATACAGGGTTCCTCCTACGAGCAGTACTTC
length: 15
D: NA
V: TRBV27
J: TRBJ2-7
size: NA

CDR3: CAIKGRSWANYGYTF
DNA: TGTGCCATCAAAGGCAGGTCCTGGGCTAACTATGGCTACACCTTC
length: 15
D: NA
V: TRBV10-3
J: TRBJ1-2
size: few

CDR3: CASTQRGGTSGNSYNEQFF
DNA: TGTGCCAGCACCCAACGGGGGGGGACTAGCGGGAATTCCTACAATGAGCAGTTCTTC
length: 19
D: TRBD2
V: TRBV12-3/TRBV12-4
J: TRBJ2-1
size: many

CDR3: CASSLAVNRQQETQYF
DNA: TGTGCCAGCAGCTTAGCCGTTAACAGGCAACAAGAGACCCAGTACTTC
length: 16
D: NA
V: TRBV7-4
J: TRBJ2-5
size: few

CDR3: CASRRGGVNEQYF
DNA: TGTGCCAGCAGACGGGGAGGGGTAAACGAGCAGTACTTC
length: 13
D: TRBD2
V: TRBV7-9
J: TRBJ2-7
size: NA

CDR3: CASSPGRLDLTDTQYF
DNA: TGTGCCAGCAGCCCCGGGCGGCTAGATCTCACAGATACGCAGTATTTT
length: 16
D: NA
V: TRBV6-2/TRBV6-3
J: TRBJ2-3
size: once

CDR3: CASSLSPTTGGNQPQHF
DNA: TGTGCCAGCAGTTTATCACCGACGACAGGGGGCAATCAGCCCCAGCATTTT
length: 17
D: TRBD1
V: TRBV28
J: TRBJ1-5
size: NA

CDR3: CSATRTSGRPTKRNNEQFF
DNA: TGCAGTGCTACTAGGACTAGCGGGAGGCCAACGAAGCGCAACAATGAGCAGTTCTTC
length: 19
D: TRBD2
V: TRBV20-1
J: TRBJ2-1
size: NA

CDR3: CASSLRVGQGHTEAFF
DNA: TGTGCCAGCAGTTTACGAGTGGGACAGGGGCACACTGAAGCTTTCTTT
length: 16
D: TRBD1
V: TRBV28
J: TRBJ1-1
size: few

CDR3: CASSLGTLSRGAFF
DNA: TGTGCCAGCAGCTTAGGAACTCTATCGAGAGGGGCTTTCTTT
length: 14
D: NA
V: TRBV7-2
J: TRBJ1-1
size: many

CDR3: CSARFLDRRNQPQHF
DNA: TGCAGTGCTAGATTTCTGGACAGGCGCAATCAGCCCCAGCATTTT
length: 15
D: TRBD1
V: TRBV20-1
J: TRBJ1-5
size: once

CDR3: CATSDFTGGAYQETQYF
DNA: TGTGCCACCAGTGATTTTACGGGGGGAGCCTACCAAGAGACCCAGTACTTC
length: 17
D: TRBD2
V: TRBV24-1
J: TRBJ2-5
size: NA

CDR3: CASSFFWGDTQYF
DNA: TGTGCCAGCAGTTTCTTTTGGGGAGATACGCAGTATTTT
length: 13
D: NA
V: TRBV12-3/TRBV12-4
J: TRBJ2-3
size: NA

CDR3: CSGTKSGGVMDTQYF
DNA: TGCAGCGGAACCAAGAGCGGGGGGGTCATGGATACGCAGTATTTT
length: 15
D: TRBD2
V: TRBV29-1
J: TRBJ2-3
size: NA

CDR3: CASSSAGPGNTIYF
DNA: TGTGCCAGCAGTTCCGCGGGACCTGGAAACACCATATATTTT
length: 14
D: NA
V: TRBV28
J: TRBJ1-3
size: few

CDR3: CASSLWEGMNTEAFF
DNA: TGTGCCAGCAGCTTATGGGAAGGCATGAACACTGAAGCTTTCTTT
length: 15
D: NA
V: TRBV7-6
J: TRBJ1-1
size: many

CDR3: CASSLSGANVLTF
DNA: TGTGCCAGCAGCCTCTCTGGGGCCAACGTCCTGACTTTC
length: 13
D: NA
V: TRBV28
J: TRBJ2-6
size: many

CDR3: CASSIRDREDYEQYF
DNA: TGTGCCAGCAGCATCCGGGACAGGGAGGACTACGAGCAGTACTTC
length: 15
D: TRBD1
V: TRBV5-5
J: TRBJ2-7
size: NA

CDR3: CASSRKASTNEKLFF
DNA: TGTGCCAGCAGCCGGAAAGCCTCAACTAATGAAAAACTGTTTTTT
length: 15
D: NA
V: TRBV3-1
J: TRBJ1-4
size: NA

CDR3: CASRSGTRKNIQYF
DNA: TGTGCCAGCAGATCAGGGACTCGCAAAAACATTCAGTACTTC
length: 14
D: NA
V: TRBV7-2
J: TRBJ2-4
size: NA

CDR3: CASRRQAPYEQYF
DNA: TGTGCCAGCAGAAGACAGGCCCCCTACGAGCAGTACTTC
length: 13
D: NA
V: TRBV6-5
J: TRBJ2-7
size: NA

CDR3: CASSLSGQGSNQPQHF
DNA: TGTGCCAGCAGTTTATCGGGACAGGGGAGCAATCAGCCCCAGCATTTT
length: 16
D: TRBD1
V: TRBV28
J: TRBJ1-5
size: few

CDR3: CASSQRQGYGYTF
DNA: TGTGCCAGCAGTCAGAGACAGGGCTATGGCTACACCTTC
length: 13
D: TRBD1
V: TRBV27
J: TRBJ1-2
size: NA

CDR3: CNSSHRLTDTQYF
DNA: TGTAACAGCAGCCATAGACTCACAGATACGCAGTATTTT
length: 13
D: NA
V: TRBV14
J: TRBJ2-3
size: NA

CDR3: CASSPRTGWDIQYF
DNA: TGTGCCAGCAGTCCTCGGACAGGGTGGGACATTCAGTACTTC
length: 14
D: TRBD1
V: TRBV28
J: TRBJ2-4
size: few

CDR3: CASRLPHSYEQYF
DNA: TGTGCCAGCAGGTTGCCTCATTCCTACGAGCAGTACTTC
length: 13
D: NA
V: TRBV28
J: TRBJ2-7
size: few

CDR3: CASSGGSRPEQYF
DNA: TGTGCCAGTAGTGGTGGCTCCAGGCCCGAGCAGTACTTC
length: 13
D: NA
V: TRBV19
J: TRBJ2-7
size: few

CDR3: CASSLGPPGQGAYEQYF
DNA: TGCGCCAGCAGCTTGGGGCCGCCGGGACAGGGCGCCTACGAGCAGTACTTC
length: 17
D: TRBD1
V: TRBV5-1
J: TRBJ2-7
size: few

CDR3: CASSIRDRITTSTDTQYF
DNA: TGTGCCAGCAGTATCCGGGACAGGATCACTACTAGCACAGATACGCAGTATTTT
length: 18
D: TRBD1
V: TRBV27
J: TRBJ2-3
size: NA

CDR3: CASSSPGPTGNTIYF
DNA: TGTGCCAGCAGTTCCCCGGGACCCACTGGAAACACCATATATTTT
length: 15
D: NA
V: TRBV27
J: TRBJ1-3
size: NA

CDR3: CATSSPAIGGTYEQYF
DNA: TGTGCCACCAGCTCACCAGCTATAGGGGGCACCTACGAGCAGTACTTC
length: 16
D: TRBD1
V: TRBV15
J: TRBJ2-7
size: NA

CDR3: CASTRQGGWTQYF
DNA: TGTGCCAGCACGAGGCAGGGTGGGTGGACCCAGTACTTC
length: 13
D: NA
V: TRBV12-3/TRBV12-4
J: TRBJ2-5
size: NA

CDR3: CATSDTGTEAFF
DNA: TGTGCCACCAGTGATACGGGGACTGAAGCTTTCTTT
length: 12
D: NA
V: TRBV24-1
J: TRBJ1-1
size: NA

CDR3: CASSFEKTGLNEKLFF
DNA: TGTGCCAGCAGTTTTGAGAAGACAGGCCTTAATGAAAAACTGTTTTTT
length: 16
D: NA
V: TRBV28
J: TRBJ1-4
size: few

CDR3: CASSPGNYNSPLHF
DNA: TGTGCCAGCAGTCCAGGGAACTATAATTCACCCCTCCACTTT
length: 14
D: NA
V: TRBV6-5
J: TRBJ1-6
size: NA

CDR3: CASSYSSSSYSNQPQHF
DNA: TGTGCCAGCAGTTACTCGAGCAGCTCTTATAGCAATCAGCCCCAGCATTTT
length: 17
D: NA
V: TRBV6-6
J: TRBJ1-5
size: few

CDR3: CATVGGQGSPLHF
DNA: TGTGCCACCGTAGGGGGACAGGGTTCACCCCTCCACTTT
length: 13
D: TRBD1
V: TRBV10-3
J: TRBJ1-6
size: many

CDR3: CASSQPGQGTIEAFF
DNA: TGTGCCAGCAGCCAACCCGGACAGGGGACCATTGAAGCTTTCTTT
length: 15
D: TRBD1
V: TRBV4-2
J: TRBJ1-1
size: NA

CDR3: CASSSATGLHYGYTF
DNA: TGTGCCAGCAGCTCAGCGACAGGGCTCCACTATGGCTACACCTTC
length: 15
D: TRBD1
V: TRBV7-9
J: TRBJ1-2
size: NA

CDR3: CASSLGRGREETQYF
DNA: TGTGCCAGCAGCTTAGGGAGGGGGCGTGAAGAAACCCAGTACTTC
length: 15
D: NA
V: TRBV7-2
J: TRBJ2-5
size: few

CDR3: CASSFQGARGNTIYF
DNA: TGTGCCAGCAGTTTCCAGGGGGCGCGGGGAAACACCATATATTTT
length: 15
D: TRBD1
V: TRBV12-3/TRBV12-4
J: TRBJ1-3
size: NA

CDR3: CASSPPGRYNEQFF
DNA: TGTGCCAGCAGTCCCCCGGGCCGGTACAATGAGCAGTTCTTC
length: 14
D: NA
V: TRBV12-3/TRBV12-4
J: TRBJ2-1
size: many

CDR3: CASSSGIYKDTQYF
DNA: TGTGCCAGCAGCTCCGGGATTTACAAAGATACCCAGTACTTC
length: 14
D: NA
V: TRBV7-9
J: TRBJ2-5
size: NA